The 12 T cell receptor beta chains below all came from one sample that was sequenced in a study of blood T cell repertoires in COVID-19. Profiled with immunoSEQ multiplex PCR; TCRdb holds only in-frame clones, not every one. The sample shows under 200,000 clones, around 87% of them seen only once. Source material: PBMCs or T cells enriched from blood (not recorded which). Receptors originate from a woman between 45 and 65 years old who had recovered from COVID-19.

V usage is TRBV6-5 and J usage is TRBJ1-6, with 8 bases aligning to TRBD1. Germline values: CDR1 MNHEY, CDR2 SVGAGI. This CDR3 contains 14 residues. The ends lost 6 bases at V and 10 bases at J; junction bases unmatched: 8. The CDR3, as DNA: TGTGCCAGCAGCCAGGGACAGGAGATATCACCCCTCCACTTT. This translates into CASSQGQEISPLHF.

This clone was recorded once. The V call is TRBV30, the J call TRBJ2-7, with D possibly being TRBD1 (6 bases). V was pared by 2 bases and J by 4 bases, with 9 bases between. This CDR3 contains 12 residues. CDR1 and CDR2 from the germline V gene are GTSNPN and SVGIG (reference sequence). CDR3 bases: TGTGCCTGGAGTAGGCAGGGGTACGAGCAGTACTTC. This gives the protein CAWSRQGYEQYF. Complete variable domain (other parts from reference TRBV30 and TRBJ2-7): SQTIHQWPATLVQPVGSPLSLECTVEGTSNPNLYWYRQAAGRGLQLLFYSVGIGQISSEVPQNLSASRPQDRQFILSSKKLLLSDSGFYLCAWSRQGYEQYFGPGTRLTVT.

The V and J genes are TRBV6-2 or TRBV6-3 and TRBJ1-2; no reliable D call. Per germline, CDR1 MNHEY and CDR2 SVGEGT. This CDR3 contains 13 residues. The V and J ends lost 4 bases and 2 bases respectively, with 8 bases between them. The CDR3 nucleotides are TGTGCCAGCAGTTTTCGGGAAAACTATGGCTACACCTTC. Protein sequence: CASSFRENYGYTF.

The chain joins TRBV7-9 to TRBJ1-2, with D unresolved. This CDR3 has 14 amino acids. Trimming cost V 2 bases and J 7 bases, with 14 bases left between them. Germline loops: CDR1 SEHNR, CDR2 FQNEAQ (reference sequence). This CDR3 is CASSLIGSPSGYTF. CDR3 bases: TGTGCCAGCAGCTTAATTGGCTCCCCGTCTGGCTACACCTTC. Full variable domain (rest looked up from reference TRBV7-9 and TRBJ1-2): DTGVSQNPRHKITKRGQNVTFRCDPISEHNRLYWYRQTLGQGPEFLTYFQNEAQLEKSRLLSDRFSAERPKGSFSTLEIQRTEQGDSAMYLCASSLIGSPSGYTFGSGTRLTVV.

The chain is built from TRBV9 and TRBJ2-3, with 14 bases fitting TRBD2. The CDR3 has 16 amino acids. The germline CDR1 and CDR2 sequences are SGDLS and YYNGEE. V shed 4 bases, J shed 3 bases, and the junction held 4 bases outside the gene matches. The CDR3 loop is CASSPGTSGGTDTQYF. The CDR3 DNA follows: TGTGCCAGCAGCCCGGGGACTAGCGGGGGAACAGATACGCAGTATTTT.

V gene TRBV6-5 combines with J gene TRBJ2-2, with a possible D match to TRBD2 (7 bases). Germline CDR1 and CDR2: MNHEY and SVGAGI. V was clipped by 8 bases and J by 4 bases, with 11 bases between them. The CDR3 has 13 residues. The CDR3 DNA reads TGTGCCAGCGGGGGGGCCGGCACCGGGGAGCTGTTTTTT. Amino acids: CASGGAGTGELFF.

The V call is TRBV2, the J call TRBJ1-2, with D possibly TRBD1 on 5 matching bases. The CDR3 covers 18 residues. With 2 bases removed from V and 7 bases from J, the gap between germline ends came to 26 bases. In germline, CDR1 is SNHLY, CDR2 FYNNEI. CDR3 sequence: CASSEPANQGLGLLGYTF. CDR3 nucleotide sequence: TGTGCCAGCAGTGAACCCGCTAACCAGGGTCTGGGCCTCCTTGGCTACACCTTC.

The chain is built from TRBV9 and TRBJ2-1; 12 nucleotides line up with TRBD2. CDR3 length: 18 amino acids. Germline assignment: CDR1 SGDLS and CDR2 YYNGEE. V was clipped by 0 bases and J by 3 bases; unmatched bases: 7. CDR3 in amino acids: CASSVGSGLAGFYNEQFF. Here the CDR3 DNA reads TGTGCCAGCAGCGTAGGGTCCGGACTAGCGGGATTCTACAATGAGCAGTTCTTC.

The V call is TRBV7-9, the J call TRBJ2-1, with TRBD1 as a possible D gene (6 bases). The germline V gene has CDR1 SEHNR and CDR2 FQNEAQ (reference sequence). The CDR3 runs to 15 residues. V lost 6 bases and J 4 bases, leaving 16 bases between the germline ends. The CDR3 nucleotides read TGTGCCAGCAGGTACCGGGACACATTATACAATGAGCAGTTCTTC. It is translated as CASRYRDTLYNEQFF.

This chain joins TRBV6-6 and TRBJ1-6; 8 nucleotides match TRBD1. CDR1 and CDR2 from the germline V gene are MNHNY and SVGAGI (reference sequence). The CDR3 runs to 14 residues. V gave up 6 bases and J gave up 7 bases; unmatched junction bases: 5. The CDR3 sequence is CASRSRQGNSPLHF. The CDR3 DNA reads as TGTGCCAGCAGATCGAGACAGGGGAATTCACCCCTCCACTTT.

This chain uses TRBV5-4 with TRBJ2-1; 8 bases fit TRBD2. CDR3 length: 13 residues. The ends lost 9 bases at V and 9 bases at J; junction bases unmatched: 11. Germline V gene lookup returns CDR1 SGHNT and CDR2 YYREEE (reference sequence). CDR3 in DNA: TGTGCCACCTCCGACGGGGGGGAGGGTGAGCAGTTCTTC. As protein: CATSDGGEGEQFF.

This clone occurred a few times. The chain recombines TRBV9 with TRBJ1-5, with TRBD1 matching over 9 bases. The junction had 4 bases not matched to a gene; V was cut back by 5 bases and J by 1 base. The length of the CDR3 is 15 residues. The germline gives CDR1 SGDLS, CDR2 YYNGEE. CDR3 residues: CASSGQGQSNQPQHF. CDR3 coding DNA: TGTGCCAGCAGTGGACAGGGGCAGAGCAATCAGCCCCAGCATTTT.